Listed below are T cell receptor beta chains from one sample, sequenced in a study of identical twins. Using its own MiXCR run on the 5' RACE reads, TCRdb lists one record per CDR3 protein. The table has 350,000 to 500,000 distinct CDR3 sequences, less than 20% seen once. Specimen: naive T cells sorted from blood. These TCRs come from a man aged 50 to 59 in good health. Each CDR3 is given with its conserved first and last residue. The order of the fields is J gene, V gene, clone size, D gene, CDR3 protein, CDR3 DNA. D genes are given only for firm matches. Size values are once, few and many counts, or a class for expanded clones, and some rows have none.

TRBJ2-1	TRBV19	.	TRBD1	CASSHQGGLDNEQFF	TGTGCCAGTAGTCATCAAGGGGGCCTGGACAATGAGCAGTTCTTC
TRBJ2-7	TRBV6-2/TRBV6-3	few	TRBD2	CASSYRGGTNAYEQYF	TGTGCCAGCAGTTATCGGGGGGGGACTAACGCCTACGAGCAGTACTTC
TRBJ1-5	TRBV29-1	.	.	CSLIQDNQPQHF	TGCAGCCTAATACAGGACAATCAGCCCCAGCATTTT
TRBJ1-2	TRBV6-1	few	.	CASRDSYYGYTF	TGTGCCAGCAGGGACAGCTACTATGGCTACACCTTC
TRBJ2-1	TRBV19	.	TRBD2	CASRGPGLAGRNEQFF	TGTGCCAGTAGGGGTCCGGGACTAGCGGGACGAAATGAGCAGTTCTTC
TRBJ2-7	TRBV9	few	.	CASSVGGGAPYEQYF	TGTGCCAGCAGCGTTGGGGGGGGGGCCCCCTACGAGCAGTACTTC
TRBJ2-2	TRBV20-1	many	TRBD1	CSARGDRANTGELFF	TGCAGTGCTAGAGGGGACAGGGCGAACACCGGGGAGCTGTTTTTT
TRBJ2-3	TRBV20-1	.	TRBD2	CSAKRPGTTQSTDTQYF	TGCAGTGCTAAAAGACCCGGGACTACTCAAAGCACAGATACGCAGTATTTT
TRBJ1-2	TRBV6-2/TRBV6-3	many	.	CASSILRRTVANYGYTF	TGTGCCAGCAGTATACTGCGACGGACCGTTGCTAACTATGGCTACACCTTC
TRBJ2-2	TRBV7-9	many	.	CASSSGGAWTGELFF	TGTGCCAGCAGCTCGGGGGGCGCGTGGACCGGGGAGCTGTTTTTT
TRBJ2-5	TRBV20-1	many	TRBD2	CSASGSSGTQETQYF	TGCAGTGCTAGTGGGTCTAGCGGGACACAAGAGACCCAGTACTTC
TRBJ2-4	TRBV7-8	.	.	CASSLSGGSSNIQYF	TGTGCCAGCAGCTTATCTGGGGGGAGTAGCAACATTCAGTACTTC
TRBJ1-1	TRBV11-2	few	.	CASSQRSPTRGRNTEAFF	TGTGCCAGCAGCCAACGGAGTCCGACAAGAGGGAGAAACACTGAAGCTTTCTTT
TRBJ1-2	TRBV6-1	few	.	CASRTGSRTGYTF	TGTGCCAGCAGAACCGGGTCGAGAACGGGCTACACCTTC
TRBJ1-4	TRBV7-2	.	.	CASTTQVTTNEKLFF	TGTGCCAGTACGACACAGGTTACAACTAATGAAAAACTGTTTTTT
TRBJ2-3	TRBV15	many	.	CATSRGADTQYF	TGTGCCACCAGCAGGGGAGCAGATACGCAGTATTTT
TRBJ2-7	TRBV29-1	many	TRBD2	CSVGLDYEQYF	TGCAGCGTAGGACTAGACTACGAGCAGTACTTC
TRBJ2-1	TRBV6-1	few	TRBD2	CASSSLRRSLAGDNEQFF	TGTGCCAGCAGCTCTCTACGTCGGTCACTAGCGGGAGATAATGAGCAGTTCTTC
TRBJ2-3	TRBV6-2/TRBV6-3	.	TRBD2	CASSTIIGGLAGPTDTQYF	TGTGCCAGCAGCACCATTATCGGTGGACTAGCGGGTCCGACAGATACGCAGTATTTT
TRBJ1-1	TRBV7-9	few	.	CASSLDSRVAFF	TGTGCCAGCAGCTTAGACAGTCGCGTAGCTTTCTTT
TRBJ2-3	TRBV18	.	.	CASSPPQGPRTDTQYF	TGTGCCAGCTCACCACCGCAAGGGCCTCGCACAGATACGCAGTATTTT
TRBJ2-7	TRBV6-1	.	.	CASSEVFTAKTFF	TGTGCCAGCAGTGAGGTTTTCACGGCAAAGACTTTTTTC
TRBJ2-6	TRBV4-2	many	.	CASSQEPGYSGANVLTF	TGTGCCAGCAGCCAAGAACCAGGGTACTCTGGGGCCAACGTCCTGACTTTC
TRBJ2-5	TRBV5-1	.	TRBD2	CASSLERGDRETQYF	TGCGCCAGCAGCTTGGAGCGGGGGGACCGGGAGACCCAGTACTTC
TRBJ2-3	TRBV11-1	few	.	CASSLLGRGPESFTDTQYF	TGTGCCAGCAGCTTACTGGGCAGGGGCCCCGAGTCGTTCACAGATACGCAGTATTTT
TRBJ2-5	TRBV7-2	.	.	CASSLVLGTDTQYF	TGTGCCAGCAGCTTAGTCTTGGGTACGGATACCCAGTACTTC
TRBJ2-2	TRBV4-2	.	TRBD1	CASSQAGTGGLTGELFF	TGTGCCAGCAGCCAGGCCGGGACAGGGGGCCTCACCGGGGAGCTGTTTTTT
TRBJ2-7	TRBV6-1	.	.	CASKDSGSSSYEQYF	TGTGCCAGCAAGGACAGCGGGTCCAGCTCCTACGAGCAGTACTTC
TRBJ2-7	TRBV12-3/TRBV12-4	few	.	CASRTPSSREQYF	TGTGCCAGCAGAACCCCATCCAGTCGCGAGCAGTACTTC